The sequence of this T cell receptor beta chain was determined in a study of CD8 T cells in acute hepatitis C reinfection. Measured with immunoSEQ multiplex PCR; TCRdb has only the in-frame clones, and not every one. Of tens of thousands of clones listed, approximately 83% are singletons. Time point: naive CD8 control sorted from an acute-time-point sample. Acute primary HCV infection: positive HCV RNA or antibody test after negative test within 24 weeks. Cells were stained for CD3, CD8 and CD45RO, excluding dead cells. The TCR comes from a woman aged 18-35 years who spontaneously cleared hepatitis C infection. The sequenced sample was naive CD8+ T cells from PBMCs.

In DNA form, the CDR3 reads TGTGCCAGGGAAGAAGGGAGGGACTTGTCCAAAAACATTCAGTACTTC. Translating gives CAREEGRDLSKNIQYF. The chain links TRBV9 to TRBJ2-4; 7 nucleotides match TRBD2. Germline CDR1 and CDR2: SGDLS and YYNGEE. V was pared by 8 bases and J by 2 bases, with 13 bases of the junction left unmatched. The CDR3 has 16 amino acids.